The rows below give T cell receptor beta chains drawn from one sample of a study of sequential checkpoint blockade in melanoma. The data were produced by immunoSEQ multiplex PCR, yet TCRdb's version contains in-frame clones alone and is incomplete. Of 15,000 to 20,000 clones listed, 93% are singletons. The material sequenced was CD8+ T cells sorted from blood (inferred from file names), taken from a patient given nivolumab and ipilimumab in sequence. Receptors were obtained from a human donor with melanoma. Both conserved end residues are part of each CDR3. Each record gives: J gene, D gene, V gene, clone size, CDR3 protein, CDR3 DNA. A D gene is named only where the DNA matches it firmly. Clone size is shown for a subset of rows, as once, few, many or a class of expanded clone.

J gene: TRBJ1-5
D gene: .
V gene: TRBV28
clone size: .
CDR3 protein: CATLLGLSNQPQHF
CDR3 DNA: TGTGCCACCCTCTTAGGACTTAGCAATCAGCCCCAGCATTTT

J gene: TRBJ2-7
D gene: TRBD2
V gene: TRBV10-1
clone size: .
CDR3 protein: CASLLAGVIGRYF
CDR3 DNA: TGCGCCAGTTTACTAGCGGGAGTTATCGGTCGGTACTTC

J gene: TRBJ1-6
D gene: TRBD1
V gene: TRBV27
clone size: .
CDR3 protein: CASSLFLQGADSPLHF
CDR3 DNA: TGTGCCAGCAGTCTTTTCCTACAGGGGGCGGATTCACCCCTCCACTTT

J gene: TRBJ2-7
D gene: .
V gene: TRBV9
clone size: .
CDR3 protein: CASSATPSSQRGEQYF
CDR3 DNA: TGTGCCAGCAGCGCGACGCCTTCCTCGCAAAGAGGCGAGCAGTACTTC

J gene: TRBJ2-7
D gene: TRBD2
V gene: TRBV29-1
clone size: .
CDR3 protein: CSVRIAGQTSYEQYF
CDR3 DNA: TGCAGCGTCCGGATAGCGGGGCAAACCTCCTACGAGCAGTACTTC

J gene: TRBJ2-7
D gene: TRBD2
V gene: TRBV7-2
clone size: once
CDR3 protein: CASSLVGLAASYEQYF
CDR3 DNA: TGTGCCAGCAGCTTAGTGGGGCTAGCGGCATCCTACGAGCAGTACTTC

J gene: TRBJ2-7
D gene: .
V gene: TRBV7-9
clone size: .
CDR3 protein: CASSPTGSYEQYF
CDR3 DNA: TGTGCCAGCAGTCCTACTGGCTCCTACGAGCAGTACTTC

J gene: TRBJ1-2
D gene: .
V gene: TRBV19
clone size: .
CDR3 protein: CASSMRDNYGYTF
CDR3 DNA: TGTGCCAGTAGTATGAGGGATAACTATGGCTACACCTTC

J gene: TRBJ2-7
D gene: .
V gene: TRBV28
clone size: .
CDR3 protein: CASSLRGPGILEQYF
CDR3 DNA: TGTGCCAGCAGTTTGAGAGGGCCCGGGATTTTGGAGCAGTACTTC

J gene: TRBJ2-7
D gene: TRBD1
V gene: TRBV27
clone size: .
CDR3 protein: CASSYNRGREQYF
CDR3 DNA: TGTGCCAGCAGTTACAACAGGGGGCGCGAGCAGTACTTC

J gene: TRBJ2-7
D gene: .
V gene: TRBV7-9
clone size: .
CDR3 protein: CASTLGGTSYEQYF
CDR3 DNA: TGTGCCAGCACCCTGGGGGGAACCTCCTACGAGCAGTACTTC